The clone carrying this T cell receptor beta chain was seen a handful of times. Its antigen is not known. The data belong to a study of response to subunit inactivated influenza vaccine. Study-wide results and caveats: That few new T cells are recruited by each seasonal influenza vaccination was the authors' suggestion.

This CDR3 region has 14 residues. V was clipped by 6 bases and J by 1 base, with 12 bases between them. CDR1 and CDR2 (germline): DFQATT, SNEGSKA (reference sequence). TCRdb analysed the RT-PCR reads with MiXCR anew, one entry per CDR3 protein. This sample yields around 790,000 distinct CDR3 sequences, of which around 20% are seen a single time; more than 8.5% belongs to the top ten. The sequenced sample was PBMCs from blood, obtained 4 to 6 days after vaccination. This clonotype was obtained from a man in his fifties or sixties who received an inactivated influenza vaccine. The chain recombines TRBV20-1 with TRBJ2-2; D could derive from TRBD1 or TRBD2 (5 bases each). The CDR3 sequence is CSAPQDWNTGELFF. For the CDR3, the DNA is TGCAGTGCCCCACAGGACTGGAACACCGGGGAGCTGTTTTTT.